One and the same sample provided the 8 T cell receptor beta chains below, sequenced in a study of shared clonotypes between healthy human individuals (dated by TCRdb to 2020 to 2022). CD8 naive samples were obtained by positive selection for CCR7 among CD45RO-negative cells, yielding a CD45RA+CCR7+ population from which TemRA cells were excluded. Libraries came from the immunoSEQ multiplex PCR assay. The immuneACCESS repertoire file appears here via TCRdb, limited to in-frame rearrangements. These files lack a portion of the clones; in checked studies, under half of the deficit traces to unresolved V genes, and the cause of the others is not known. The sample data list some 2 million clones, and approximately 94% of these were observed just once. 0.85% to 1.2% of the sample lies in the top ten. The source material was naive CD8+ T cells sorted from blood. What the cell subset or site label conveys for this sample: CD45RA+CCR7+. These TCRs come from a man between 18 and 29 years old in good health.

The rearrangement joins TRBV9 to TRBJ2-1; D is perhaps TRBD2 (6 bases). The V gene lost 0 bases and the J gene lost 6 bases, with 13 bases spanning the gap. Germline V gene lookup returns CDR1 SGDLS and CDR2 YYNGEE. The CDR3 consists of 15 residues. CDR3 coding DNA: TGTGCCAGCAGCGTAGTCCCGTCCGGGAGCAATGAGCAGTTCTTC. It translates to CASSVVPSGSNEQFF.

The rearrangement joins TRBV30 to TRBJ2-1, with D possibly being TRBD1 (5 bases). The CDR3 runs to 14 residues. The V gene lost 7 bases and the J gene lost 0 bases, with 13 bases spanning the gap. Per the germline V gene, CDR1 is GTSNPN and CDR2 is SVGIG (reference sequence). CDR3 bases: TGTGCCTCTCAGACAGAGAGCTCCTACAATGAGCAGTTCTTC. It is translated as CASQTESSYNEQFF.

The chain has TRBV27 and TRBJ2-7; TRBD1 matches at 7 bases. Germline V gives CDR1 MNHEY, CDR2 SMNVEV (reference sequence). There are 13 residues in the CDR3. J gave up 5 bases and V 6 bases, and 7 bases lay outside the gene matches. The CDR3 region has the DNA TGTGCCAGCAGGCCGCAGGGGGACGACGAGCAGTACTTC. Translating it yields CASRPQGDDEQYF.

This clone was seen just once. The J gene is TRBJ2-2, the V gene TRBV4-2, with D perhaps assigned TRBD1 or TRBD2 (5 bases each). V was shortened by 1 base and J by 2 bases, with 23 bases between the two germline ends. Germline values: CDR1 LGHNA, CDR2 YNFKEQ. CDR3 length: 20 residues. In DNA form, the CDR3 reads TGTGCCAGCAGCCAAGCTTGGGTAGGGCAAACGGGGACCAACACCGGGGAGCTGTTTTTT. Amino acid sequence: CASSQAWVGQTGTNTGELFF.

The rearrangement links TRBV27 to TRBJ2-5; a possible D gene is TRBD1 (6 bases). Deletions cut 4 bases from V and 3 bases from J, with 9 bases between. Germline-derived CDR1 and CDR2 are MNHEY and SMNVEV (reference sequence). The CDR3 runs 13 residues. The CDR3 DNA sequence: TGTGCCAGCAGTTCGGACAGCGAAGAGACCCAGTACTTC. Residues: CASSSDSEETQYF.

About this clone itself: The germline gene is not matched at one end of the junction; a read error may be the cause. This chain connects TRBV7-7 to TRBJ2-1, with TRBD1 as a possible D gene (5 bases). The CDR3 loop spans 13 amino acids. In germline, CDR1 is SSHAT, CDR2 FNYEAQ (reference sequence). CDR3 coding DNA: TGTGCTAGCAGCTTAGGCAGGGCCACTGAGCAGTTCTTC. Protein product: CASSLGRATEQFF.

This rearrangement joins TRBV4-3 to TRBJ2-1; D unclear. This CDR3 has 17 residues. The germline CDR1 and CDR2 sequences are LGHNA and YSLEER. V dropped 3 bases and J dropped 5 bases, with 20 bases sitting between them. CDR3 nucleotide sequence: TGCGCCAGCAGCCAGTCACGCACCGTCTATGGGGACAATGAGCAGTTCTTC. It translates to CASSQSRTVYGDNEQFF.

The chain carries TRBV4-1 and TRBJ2-7; D gene ambiguous. CDR3 size: 15 residues. V was trimmed by 0 bases and J by 2 bases, leaving 11 bases between them. The V gene's germline CDR1 is MGHRA and CDR2 YSYEKL. For the CDR3, the DNA is TGCGCCAGCAGCCAAGATCCGAATGGGGCCTACGAGCAGTACTTC. Its translation is CASSQDPNGAYEQYF.